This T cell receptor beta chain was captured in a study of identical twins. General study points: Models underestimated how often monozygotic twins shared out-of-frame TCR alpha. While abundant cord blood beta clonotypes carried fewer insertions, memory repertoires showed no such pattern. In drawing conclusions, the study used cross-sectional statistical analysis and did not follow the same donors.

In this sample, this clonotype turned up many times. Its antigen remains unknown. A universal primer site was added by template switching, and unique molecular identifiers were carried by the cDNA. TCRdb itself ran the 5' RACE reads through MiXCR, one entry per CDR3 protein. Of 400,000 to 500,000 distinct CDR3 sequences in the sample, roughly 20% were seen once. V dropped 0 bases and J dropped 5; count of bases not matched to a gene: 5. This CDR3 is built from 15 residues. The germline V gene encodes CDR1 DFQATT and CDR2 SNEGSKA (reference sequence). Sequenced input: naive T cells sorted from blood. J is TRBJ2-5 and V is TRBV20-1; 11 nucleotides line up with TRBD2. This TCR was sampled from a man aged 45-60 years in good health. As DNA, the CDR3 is TGCAGTGCTAGAGATCTACTAGCGGGAGTGGAGACCCAGTACTTC. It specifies CSARDLLAGVETQYF.